These 18 T cell receptor beta chains were sequenced from one sample in a study of T cells after yellow fever vaccination. TCRdb re-analysed the 5' RACE reads in MiXCR, keeping a single row per CDR3 protein. This sample yields 620,000 or so distinct CDR3 sequences, of which 12% are seen a single time; about 15% belongs to the top ten. The source was PBMCs, collected on the day of the yellow fever booster vaccination. These TCRs come from a man aged 30 to 39 who received the YFV17D yellow fever vaccine.

This clonotype was seen a handful of times. Its ends do not fully match the called genes, so a read error is possible. The rearrangement links TRBV27 to TRBJ1-2; possible D gene TRBD1, 6 bases. Germline V gives CDR1 MNHEY, CDR2 SMNVEV (reference sequence). The CDR3 loop spans 14 amino acids. This CDR3 is CASSRAGEGQLTTF. The CDR3 DNA follows: TGTGCCAGCAGTCGTGCAGGGGAAGGCCAACTTACGACTTTC.

The chain is built from TRBV6-2 or TRBV6-3 and TRBJ2-7, with unresolved D. The CDR3 loop spans 13 amino acids. Germline CDR1 and CDR2: MNHEY and SVGEGT. V gave up 5 bases and J gave up 2 bases, with 10 bases separating them. CDR3 DNA: TGTGCCAGCAGTGCTGGCTGGCCCTACGAGCAGTACTTC. Encoded protein: CASSAGWPYEQYF.

The J gene is TRBJ2-3, the V gene TRBV15, with 12 bases aligning to TRBD2. CDR1 and CDR2 (germline): LNHNV, YYDKDF (reference sequence). This CDR3 region has 16 residues. Trimming removed 1 base from V and 3 bases from J; junction bases left unmatched: 2. CDR3 bases: TGTGCCACCAGCAGAGGACTAGCGGGAGCAACAGATACGCAGTATTTT. Protein product: CATSRGLAGATDTQYF.

The chain links TRBV7-6 to TRBJ2-7; 8 nucleotides match TRBD1. Germline V gene sequence: CDR1 SGHVS, CDR2 FNYEAQ. CDR3 length: 17 residues. V was pared by 5 bases and J by 6 bases, with 18 bases of the junction left unmatched. CDR3 loop: CASSLYPLVDRESEQYF. The CDR3 DNA reads TGTGCCAGCAGCCTCTACCCTTTGGTGGACAGGGAATCCGAGCAGTACTTC.

This clonotype was recorded at least ten times. The J gene is TRBJ1-1, the V gene TRBV7-8, with D perhaps matching TRBD1 (6 bases). V was shortened by 5 bases and J by 0 bases, with 13 bases between the two germline ends. In germline, CDR1 is SGHVS, CDR2 FQNEAQ. CDR3 length equals 15 residues. CDR3 protein: CASSQGWGLNTEAFF. The CDR3 region has the DNA TGTGCCAGCAGCCAGGGGTGGGGATTGAACACTGAAGCTTTCTTT.

This rearrangement joins TRBV11-2 to TRBJ2-2, with TRBD2 identical over 11 bases. With V trimmed by 5 bases and J by 6 bases, 8 bases remained unmatched. There are 16 residues in the CDR3. Germline CDR1 is SGHAT and CDR2 is FQNNGV. The CDR3 is CASSPTGLAVSGELFF. As DNA, the CDR3 is TGTGCCAGCAGCCCGACGGGACTAGCGGTCTCCGGGGAGCTGTTTTTT.

This clonotype was found a few times. The chain uses TRBV12-3 or TRBV12-4 and TRBJ1-1; no clear D. Deletions cut 5 bases from V and 3 bases from J, with 13 bases between. This CDR3 comprises 14 residues. The CDR3 loop reads CASSPETRDTEAFF. CDR3 nucleotides: TGTGCCAGCAGTCCGGAGACTCGGGACACTGAAGCTTTCTTT.

The sample holds a few counts of this clonotype. The V and J genes are TRBV4-2 and TRBJ2-3; D call uncertain. Germline V CDR1 and CDR2: LGHNA, YNFKEQ. Trimming took off 0 bases at V and 0 bases at J, with 13 bases between the two ends. CDR3 length: 17 residues. CDR3 nucleotides: TGTGCCAGCAGCCAAGAGCCAAGCGCTCCTAGCACAGATACGCAGTATTTT. It encodes CASSQEPSAPSTDTQYF.

This clonotype turned up a few times. V usage is TRBV5-1 and J usage is TRBJ1-6; 8 bases fit TRBD1. CDR1 and CDR2 from the germline V gene are SGHRS and YFSETQ. The V segment lost 4 bases and the J segment 0 bases; nucleotides outside the gene matches: 3. The CDR3 covers 16 residues. The CDR3 protein is CASSRTGSSYNSPLHF. In nucleotides, the CDR3 is TGCGCCAGCAGCCGGACAGGGAGCTCCTATAATTCACCCCTCCACTTT.

This chain connects TRBV18 to TRBJ2-7, with 7 nucleotides matching TRBD2. V was pared by 0 bases and J by 5 bases, with 7 bases of the junction left unmatched. This CDR3 contains 15 residues. Germline CDR1 is KGHSH and CDR2 is LQKENI. CDR3 sequence reads: CASSPPGGSINEQYF. The CDR3 region has the DNA TGTGCCAGCTCACCACCCGGCGGGAGCATCAACGAGCAGTACTTC.

The rearrangement links TRBV18 to TRBJ2-7; 11 nucleotides line up with TRBD1. This CDR3 has 16 residues. V was clipped by 2 bases and J by 3 bases; unmatched bases: 6. Per the germline V gene, CDR1 is KGHSH and CDR2 is LQKENI. The CDR3 reads CASSPISGTGGYEQYF. The CDR3 DNA reads TGTGCCAGCTCACCAATTTCTGGGACAGGGGGCTACGAGCAGTACTTC. The full variable domain, its missing parts supplied by reference TRBV18 and TRBJ2-7, is NAGVMQNPRHLVRRRGQEARLRCSPMKGHSHVYWYRQLPEEGLKFMVYLQKENIIDESGMPKERFSAEFPKEGPSILRIQQVVRGDSAAYFCASSPISGTGGYEQYFGPGTRLTVT.

The chain is built from TRBV12-3 or TRBV12-4 and TRBJ2-6; 7 bases line up with TRBD1. V trimming: 7 bases; J trimming: 6 bases; junction bases outside the gene matches: 15. The CDR3 totals 17 residues. DNA of the CDR3: TGTGCCAGCAAACCCACAGAACAGGGGAGAAAGGCCAACGTCCTGACTTTC. Amino acid sequence: CASKPTEQGRKANVLTF.

The J gene is TRBJ2-7, the V gene TRBV7-2, with TRBD1 matching 7 bases. CDR3 length: 12 amino acids. Trimming at V came to 5 bases and at J to 6 bases, leaving 4 bases not matched to a gene. The germline gives CDR1 SGHTA, CDR2 FQGNSA. CDR3 sequence reads: CASSGQAGEQYF. As DNA, the CDR3 is TGTGCCAGCAGCGGACAGGCCGGCGAGCAGTACTTC.

Ten or more counts support this clonotype. The V and J genes are TRBV30 and TRBJ2-7; D remains unclear. Germline V gives CDR1 GTSNPN, CDR2 SVGIG (reference sequence). CDR3 length equals 11 residues. V dropped 4 bases and J dropped 1 base, with 5 bases sitting between them. DNA for the CDR3: TGTGCCTGGACTCAGTCCTACGAGCAGTACTTC. Its protein product is CAWTQSYEQYF.

This chain connects TRBV9 to TRBJ2-7; 10 bases match TRBD1. This CDR3 contains 15 residues. In germline, CDR1 is SGDLS, CDR2 YYNGEE. J lost 7 bases, V lost 0 bases, and 7 bases had no gene match. CDR3: CASSVGQGAGREQYF. In nucleotides, the CDR3 is TGTGCCAGCAGCGTAGGACAGGGGGCCGGGAGGGAGCAGTACTTC.

The rearrangement uses TRBV20-1 and TRBJ2-1; 7 bases fit TRBD1. The CDR3 extends over 16 amino acids. Germline assignment: CDR1 DFQATT and CDR2 SNEGSKA (reference sequence). The V and J ends lost 0 bases and 1 base, in that order; junction bases with no gene match: 6. Written as DNA, the CDR3 is TGCAGTGCTAGAGACTGGGGCAGGGGGTCCTACAATGAGCAGTTCTTC. It is translated as CSARDWGRGSYNEQFF.

This clonotype was seen ten or more times. V usage is TRBV5-1 and J usage is TRBJ1-4; D is possibly TRBD1 (6 bases). The germline CDR1 and CDR2 sequences are SGHRS and YFSETQ. CDR3 size: 14 residues. Deletions cut 8 bases from V and 8 bases from J, with 19 bases between. The CDR3 loop is CARGATDRGEKLFF. The CDR3 nucleotides are TGCGCCAGAGGGGCGACGGACAGAGGCGAAAAACTGTTTTTT. The variable domain in full, with the rest retrieved from reference TRBV5-1 and TRBJ1-4, is KAGVTQTPRYLIKTRGQQVTLSCSPISGHRSVSWYQQTPGQGLQFLFEYFSETQRNKGNFPGRFSGRQFSNSRSEMNVSTLELGDSALYLCARGATDRGEKLFFGSGTQLSVL.

V usage is TRBV7-8 and J usage is TRBJ2-1; D possibly corresponds to TRBD1 (6 bases). This CDR3 is built from 16 residues. Germline CDR1 is SGHVS and CDR2 is FQNEAQ. Trimming left V 4 bases short and J 12 bases short, with 25 bases between. CDR3 amino acids: CASSSTTATGGWRQFF. The CDR3 DNA is TGTGCCAGCAGCTCAACAACCGCGACAGGCGGGTGGCGGCAGTTCTTC.